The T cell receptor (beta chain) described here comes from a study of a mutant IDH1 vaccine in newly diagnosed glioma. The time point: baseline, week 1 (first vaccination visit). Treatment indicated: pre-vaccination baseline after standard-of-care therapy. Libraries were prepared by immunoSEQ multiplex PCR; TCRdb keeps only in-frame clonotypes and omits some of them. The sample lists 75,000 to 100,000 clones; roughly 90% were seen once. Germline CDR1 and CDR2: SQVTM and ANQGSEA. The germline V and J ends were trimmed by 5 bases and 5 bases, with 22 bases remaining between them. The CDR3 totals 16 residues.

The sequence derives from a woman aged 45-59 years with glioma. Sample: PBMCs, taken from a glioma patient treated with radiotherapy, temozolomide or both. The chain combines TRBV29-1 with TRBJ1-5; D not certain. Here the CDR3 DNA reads TGCAGCGTTTCGTTCGGCCGAGGAGTAAACGATCAGCCCCAGCATTTT. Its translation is CSVSFGRGVNDQPQHF. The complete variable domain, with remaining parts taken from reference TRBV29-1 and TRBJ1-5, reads SAVISQKPSRDICQRGTSLTIQCQVDSQVTMMFWYRQQPGQSLTLIATANQGSEATYESGFVIDKFPISRPNLTFSTLTVSNMSPEDSSIYLCSVSFGRGVNDQPQHFGDGTRLSIL.